The 26 T cell receptor delta chains reported below all come from one sample, sequenced in a study of γδ T cells in repeated Plasmodium falciparum infection. TCRdb reprocessed the multiplex PCR reads through CATT. The sample holds 75,000 to 95,000 delta-chain clones; roughly 0.9% are singletons and the top ten take roughly 9.9%. Bulk repertoires came from Vgamma9/Vdelta2+ or Vdelta2-negative gammadelta T cells flow-sorted from PBMC. Source material: gamma-delta T cells from blood. The source of these receptors is a pool of human donors (malaria-infected and uninfected, not separated).

This clone came up many times. TCRdb assigns this DNA the protein of a much larger clone, which departs from its translation at residue 11; this likely reflects a read error, and the protein shown comes from translating the DNA. The chain links TRDV2 to TRDJ1, with 8 bases identical to TRDD3. The CDR3 runs 19 residues. V shed 0 bases and J 1 base; nucleotides not matched to a gene: 15. The germline V gene has CDR1 GEAIGNYY and CDR2 EKD. CDR3 amino acids: CACDTTPVLGGTATDKLIF. Written as DNA, the CDR3 is TGTGCCTGTGACACCACTCCCGTACTGGGGGGTACTGCCACCGATAAACTCATCTTT.

This clone came up many times. The amino acid sequence in TCRdb belongs to a much larger clone and departs from this DNA's translation at residue 11, likely a sequencing read error; the sequence shown is translated from the DNA. The chain couples TRDV2 to TRDJ1; D is ambiguous. Germline CDR1 reads GEAIGNYY; CDR2 reads EKD. This CDR3 contains 20 residues. Trimming removed 1 base from V and 0 bases from J, with 26 bases in between. This CDR3 reads CACDTRFHFMQQTYTDKLIF. For the CDR3, the DNA is TGTGCCTGTGACACGCGGTTTCATTTTATGCAGCAGACGTACACCGATAAACTCATCTTT.

This clone has more than one count but fewer than ten. This likely came from a read error, as a far larger clone is one base away. Other DNA variants within this sample encode the same CDR3. The chain is built from TRDV2 and TRDJ1; 13 nucleotides agree with TRDD3. Germline matching of the DNA provided the J gene here, since TCRdb leaves it blank. Germline V lookup: CDR1 GEAIGNYY, CDR2 EKD. The V gene end was trimmed by 3 bases and the J gene end by 0 bases; junction bases not matched to a gene: 12. This CDR3 comprises 19 residues. In DNA, the CDR3 is TGTGCCTGTGACCCTGTACTGGGGGATACGCCTTTATACACCGATAAACTCATCTTT. Encoded protein: CACDPVLGDTPLYTDKLIF.

As for this clone: TCRdb lists the protein of a much larger clone for this DNA, which differs at residue 14, so this is likely a read error; the protein given here is translated from the DNA itself. This chain joins TRDV2 and TRDJ1; D is undetermined. The germline CDR1 and CDR2 sequences are GEAIGNYY and EKD. This CDR3 comprises 16 residues. CDR3 loop: CACDALYTLYTDKHIF. The CDR3 nucleotides read TGTGCCTGTGACGCTCTATATACCTTGTACACCGATAAACACATCTTT.

As for this clone: The mismatch at residue 3 between this DNA's translation and the TCRdb protein of a much larger clone likely reflects a read error; the protein shown is translated from the DNA. The rearrangement links TRDV1 to TRDJ1; D might be TRDD3 (7 bases). The CDR3 has 25 residues. Germline V gene data show CDR1 as TSWWSYY and CDR2 as QGS. CDR3 bases: TGTGCTCCTGGGGACAGAGGAGTTTGGTCCTTCCCACTGGGGCAAGGGGTTCCACGCACCGATAAACTCATCTTT. Translating gives CAPGDRGVWSFPLGQGVPRTDKLIF.

A note on this clone: The translation of this DNA and the TCRdb protein of a much larger clone differ at residue 14, probably owing to a read error; the protein shown here is translated from the DNA. Other nucleotide sequences in the sample specify the same CDR3. J is TRDJ1 and V is TRDV1, with 7 bases identical to TRDD2. Assignment of the J gene here rests on matching the DNA to germline, because TCRdb gives none. CDR3 size: 20 residues. The germline gives CDR1 TSWWSYY, CDR2 QGS. Unmatched junction bases numbered 19, after V lost 0 bases and J lost 3 bases. CDR3 sequence (DNA): TGTGCTCTTGGGGAACTTTCCTACTCCACAAGGGATCCAAGGGCCGATAAACTCATCTTT. Its translation is CALGELSYSTRDPRADKLIF.

This clone was counted between two and nine times. A far larger clone is off by one base, so a read error is likely. The same CDR3 also results from other DNA sequences found in this sample. The chain has TRDV2 and TRDJ1, with 9 bases matching TRDD3. TCRdb offers no J gene call, so here the DNA was matched to germline to obtain one. This CDR3 has 19 amino acids. The germline V gene encodes CDR1 GEAIGNYY and CDR2 EKD. The junction had 17 bases not matched to a gene; V was cut back by 0 bases and J by 4 bases. The CDR3 protein is CACDTGGYWGTPGIDKLIF. In DNA form, the CDR3 reads TGTGCCTGTGACACCGGGGGATACTGGGGGACCCCGGGGATCGATAAACTCATCTTT.

This clone was recorded many times. This sample includes further DNA sequences coding for the same CDR3. CDR3 DNA: TGTGCTCTTGGGGAACTAGAACTGTTCCCTACGATTGACGGGGGGATACGATACACCGATAAACTCATCTTT. Translating it yields CALGELELFPTIDGGIRYTDKLIF. The chain is built from TRDV1 and TRDJ1; the match to TRDD3 covers 10 bases. Unmatched junction bases numbered 25, after V lost 0 bases and J lost 0 bases. The V gene's germline CDR1 is TSWWSYY and CDR2 QGS. The CDR3 runs to 24 residues.

Of note for this clone: TCRdb pairs this DNA with a much larger clone's protein that differs at residue 19, likely a read error; the protein shown was translated from the DNA. The rearrangement joins TRDV2 to TRDJ3, with D possibly TRDD3 on 6 matching bases. TCRdb leaves out the J gene; it was filled in here by matching the DNA to germline. CDR3 length: 25 residues. The V gene's germline CDR1 is GEAIGNYY and CDR2 EKD. CDR3 DNA sequence: TGTGCCTGTGACACGCTCGAAGACGGAGGGCCGAGCGGGGACCAAAGCTCCTGGGGCACCCGACAGATGTTTTTC. Translation: CACDTLEDGGPSGDQSSWGTRQMFF.

To note about this clone: A far larger clone is a single base away, which makes a read error likely. This sample also contains other DNA sequences that code for the same CDR3. A V gene of TRDV2 was called, but no J gene was assigned; TRDD3, as called in the table, went unchecked against the DNA. The CDR3 is 18 amino acids. CDR1 and CDR2 from the germline V gene are GEAIGNYY and EKD. The CDR3 DNA is TGTGCCTGTGACACCGTGGGGGATAGCTCCTGGGACACCCGACAGATGTTCTTC. It codes for CACDTVGDSSWDTRQMFF.

To note about this clone: A read error is the likely source, as a far larger clone sits one nucleotide away. Within the sample, other DNA sequences also encode this same CDR3. The chain employs TRDV1 and TRDJ1; D possibly corresponds to TRDD3 (5 bases). As TCRdb names no J gene, one was assigned here on the basis of a DNA match to germline. This CDR3 spans 18 amino acids. Per germline, CDR1 TSWWSYY and CDR2 QGS. V was cut by 0 bases and J by 2 bases, with 19 bases left in between. This chain's CDR3 is CALGELIATGKKTDKLIF. The CDR3 DNA is TGTGCTCTTGGGGAACTAATTGCCACGGGGAAGAAGACCGATAAACTCATCTTT.

This clone occurred a few times. A far larger clone lies a single base away; this is likely a read error. Other DNA sequences in this specimen translate into the identical CDR3. The rearrangement links TRDV2 to TRDJ1; D remains unclear. The CDR3 covers 19 residues. In germline, CDR1 is GEAIGNYY, CDR2 EKD. Trimming removed 3 bases at V and 2 bases at J, with 27 bases between. CDR3 coding DNA: TGTGCCTGTGACGCCATAAGGGAACCCCTCCTCAACCTAACCGATAAACTCATCTTT. Translating gives CACDAIREPLLNLTDKLIF.

This clone has only a few counts. This likely stems from a read error, as it lies one base from a far larger clone. The sample contains more than one DNA sequence encoding this CDR3. V gene TRDV1 combines with J gene TRDJ1; the D gene is possibly TRDD3 (7 bases). The J gene, left out of TCRdb, was set here by checking the DNA against germline. With 4 bases removed from V and 0 bases from J, the gap between germline ends came to 24 bases. The germline gives CDR1 TSWWSYY, CDR2 QGS. The CDR3 is made up of 19 amino acids. The CDR3 bases are TGTGCTCTTGGGGCCCTTCCGCCGGAATGGGGGACGTACACCGATAAACTCATCTTT. Its translation is CALGALPPEWGTYTDKLIF.

This clone has just a few counts. This DNA translates differently at residue 5 from the TCRdb protein, which is that of a much larger clone; a read error is likely, and the protein shown is the DNA's own translation. The chain has TRDV2 and TRDJ1; weak D call: TRDD3 (5 bases). TCRdb supplies no J gene; here it was assigned by aligning the nucleotide sequence to germline. Looked up from germline, CDR1 is GEAIGNYY and CDR2 is EKD. There are 13 residues in the CDR3. Trimming pared 3 bases from V and 5 bases from J, leaving 12 bases between. Written as DNA, the CDR3 is TGTGCCTGTGACTCCCTCCGGGATGATAAACTCATCTTT. Protein sequence: CACDSLRDDKLIF.

This clone was observed at least ten times. The TCRdb record carries a much larger clone's protein, which differs from this DNA's translation at residue 16; a read error is the likely cause, and the protein listed here is the DNA translation. This rearrangement joins TRDV1 to TRDJ1; 12 nucleotides align to TRDD3. CDR3 length: 23 amino acids. The V and J ends lost 4 bases and 0 bases, in that order; junction bases with no gene match: 24. The germline gives CDR1 TSWWSYY, CDR2 QGS. CDR3 sequence: CALGGGFLTLNWGIPEYTDKLIF. The DNA of the CDR3 is TGTGCTCTTGGGGGGGGCTTCCTTACACTTAACTGGGGGATACCCGAGTACACCGATAAACTCATCTTT.

This clone has a count of ten or more. A far bigger clonotype differs at one base, so this is likely a read error. The same CDR3 is also encoded by other DNA sequences in this sample. The chain employs TRAV38-2/DV8 and TRDJ1; 8 positions match TRDD3. CDR3 length: 15 residues. Per the germline V gene, CDR1 is TSESDYY and CDR2 is QEAYKQQN. CDR3 amino acids: CAYSAGGPYTDKLIF. The DNA of the CDR3 is TGTGCTTATAGTGCTGGGGGACCGTACACCGATAAGCTCATCTTT.

This clone was detected many times. The gene calls are TRDV2 and TRDJ1, with TRDD3 matching over 12 bases. TCRdb leaves out the J gene; it was filled in here by matching the DNA to germline. The CDR3 runs 21 residues. CDR1 and CDR2 from the germline V gene are GEAIGNYY and EKD. J gave up 0 bases and V 3 bases, and 19 bases lay outside the gene matches. CDR3 in DNA: TGTGCCTGTGACCGGGTACTGGGGGATACAATGAGCCGATTTTACACCGATAAACTCATCTTT. Protein: CACDRVLGDTMSRFYTDKLIF.

This clone was seen many times. A much larger clone lies a single base off, so this may be a read error. Different DNA sequences within this sample yield the same CDR3. CDR3 sequence: CALGELDRPGDTVTAQLFF. The CDR3 nucleotides are TGTGCCCTTGGGGAACTAGATCGTCCTGGGGATACAGTCACAGCACAACTCTTCTTT. The chain uses TRDV1 and TRDJ2, with 8 positions matching TRDD3. The J gene, not given by TCRdb, was assigned here from a germline match of the nucleotide sequence. Looked up from germline, CDR1 is TSWWSYY and CDR2 is QGS. CDR3 length equals 19 residues.

This clone showed up many times. DNA for the CDR3: TGTGCTCTTGGGGATCCCGGGGGCTACCCCATGGGGGACCGCTGGCTCATCTTT. Translating it yields CALGDPGGYPMGDRWLIF. The chain is built from TRDV1 and TRDJ1; 7 bases are a match to TRDD3. Per germline, CDR1 TSWWSYY and CDR2 QGS. The CDR3 runs 18 residues. V dropped 3 bases and J dropped 11; count of bases not matched to a gene: 24.

This clone was detected only a few times. The protein TCRdb gives is from a much larger clone and does not agree with this DNA's translation at residue 8, likely a read error; the protein shown here comes from the DNA. The chain has TRDV1 and TRDJ1; D possibly matches TRDD2 or TRDD3 (7 bases each). Between the trimmed V and J ends, which lost 5 bases and 8 bases, there was a span of 30 bases. Germline V gene lookup returns CDR1 TSWWSYY and CDR2 QGS. The CDR3 consists of 18 residues. CDR3 coding DNA: TGTGCTCTTGGGTACCTTCCTGGGGATAAGGGGTATTGGGGCAAACTCATCTTT. It codes for CALGYLPGDKGYWGKLIF.

As regards this clone: TCRdb's protein for this DNA is that of a much larger clone and differs from the translation at residue 14, likely a read error; the protein shown is the DNA translation. The J gene was not called, though the V gene is TRDV2; TRDD3 is taken as the D call from the table, unchecked against the DNA. The CDR3 spans 16 residues. Germline CDR1 is GEAIGNYY and CDR2 is EKD. This CDR3 reads CACDTLGILHTDKPIF. DNA of the CDR3: TGTGCCTGTGACACTCTAGGGATACTCCACACCGATAAACCCATCTTT.

This clone showed up just a few times. The mismatch at residues 5 and 7 between this DNA's translation and the TCRdb protein of a much larger clone likely reflects a read error; the protein shown is translated from the DNA. V usage is TRDV1 and J usage is TRDJ1; 9 positions match TRDD3. CDR3 length equals 30 residues. Germline assignment: CDR1 TSWWSYY and CDR2 QGS. Losses at the gene ends were 4 bases for V and 4 bases for J; bases not matched to a gene: 52. The CDR3 region has the DNA TGTGCTCTTGGGGTGATTAGCCGTCAAGATACCTTTCATTTCCTGTACCGGAGGATTTGGGGGATAACGTTACTCGATAAACTCATCTTT. Translating gives CALGVISRQDTFHFLYRRIWGITLLDKLIF.

This clone has only a few counts. The TCRdb record carries a much larger clone's protein, which differs from this DNA's translation at residue 5; a read error is the likely cause, and the protein listed here is the DNA translation. This sample includes further DNA sequences coding for the same CDR3. The genes are TRDV2 and TRDJ1; D gene uncertain. The J gene was not available in TCRdb and was assigned here by matching the DNA to germline segments. The CDR3 loop spans 16 amino acids. V was pared by 3 bases and J by 0 bases, with 16 bases between. The germline CDR1 and CDR2 sequences are GEAIGNYY and EKD. CDR3 nucleotide sequence: TGTGCCTGTGACTCCCACCTGACAAAAAACACCGATAAACTCATCTTT. As protein: CACDSHLTKNTDKLIF.

This clone was picked up a small number of times. This likely traces to a read error, being one base from a far larger clone. At the DNA level, this CDR3 is encoded by other sequences in the same sample as well. This chain joins TRDV1 and TRDJ1, with TRDD2 matching 8 bases. V lost 8 bases and J lost 0; bases outside the gene matches: 17. This CDR3 spans 18 amino acids. CDR1 is TSWWSYY, CDR2 QGS, per germline. CDR3 sequence (DNA): TGTGCTCTTTCCCACTTCCTACAAAGGCTCTATAACACCGATAAACTCATCTTT. This sequence encodes CALSHFLQRLYNTDKLIF.

This clone was detected a few times. With a much larger clone just one base away, this may be a read error. The rearrangement uses TRDV1 and TRDJ1, with TRDD3 identical over 9 bases. Germline-derived CDR1 and CDR2 are TSWWSYY and QGS. V trimming: 4 bases; J trimming: 0 bases; junction bases outside the gene matches: 27. The CDR3 length is 23 residues. In DNA, the CDR3 is TGTGCTCTTGGGGGATTCGTTCTTCCCCTACATAATCTCTGGGGGATGAACACCGATAAACTCATCTTT. This encodes CALGGFVLPLHNLWGMNTDKLIF.

This clone was observed a few times. This likely traces to a read error, being one base from a far larger clone. The same CDR3 is also encoded by other DNA sequences in this sample. V is TRDV2 and J is TRDJ1; TRDD2 might be the D (5 bases). No J gene is reported in TCRdb; it was inferred here by comparing the DNA with germline. Germline V gives CDR1 GEAIGNYY, CDR2 EKD. The CDR3 sequence is 17 residues long. CDR3 DNA sequence: TGCGCCTGTGGCCCTAGTGGAACCTACTCCCGGACCGATAAACTCATCTTT. The encoded protein is CACGPSGTYSRTDKLIF.